This passage covers 22 T cell receptor beta chains from one sample sequenced in a study of low-dose radiotherapy and immunotherapy resistance in tumors. Described time point: after trial treatment. Treatment reported: LDRT plus nivolumab, ipilimumab, low-dose cyclophosphamide and aspirin (RACIN trial). Primers targeting TRAV and TRBV primed first-strand cDNA, covering alpha and beta chains. TCRs were put through 20 to 25 PCR cycles of amplification with Phusion. A constant-region primer and the V-primer adapter served as the primer pair. MiXCR, applied by TCRdb to the reads, yields one record per CDR3 protein. The repertoire has around 33,000 distinct CDR3 sequences, about 49% of them found once; the top ten carry roughly 5.8%. The sample was PBMCs, taken after low-dose radiotherapy plus immunotherapy. The source of these receptors is a male donor with gallbladder cancer.

In regard to this clonotype: It differs at one base from a far larger clone, so likely a read error. The rearrangement links TRBV5-8 to TRBJ1-2, with 7 bases identical to TRBD1. The CDR3 runs to 15 residues. Losses at the gene ends were 4 bases for V and 6 bases for J; bases not matched to a gene: 12. The germline gives CDR1 SGHTS, CDR2 YDEGEE. In nucleotides, the CDR3 is TGTGCCAGCAGCACCCGGACAGGTGTGCCCGATGGCTACACCTTC. The encoded protein is CASSTRTGVPDGYTF.

The CDR3 nucleotides read TGTGCCAGCAGCTTGGCAGTCTCGAGCTCCTACGAGCAGTACTTC. Translated, it gives CASSLAVSSSYEQYF. V usage is TRBV5-5 and J usage is TRBJ2-7; no clear D gene. CDR1 SGHKS and CDR2 YYEKEE come from the germline V gene (reference sequence). The CDR3 consists of 15 residues. The V end was cut by 0 bases, the J end by 0 bases, with 10 bases between.

This clonotype counts as medium-sized. The gene calls are TRBV2 and TRBJ2-5; TRBD1 or TRBD2 may be the D gene (5 bases each). CDR1 SNHLY and CDR2 FYNNEI come from the germline V gene. Deletions cut 2 bases from V and 0 bases from J, with 7 bases between. This CDR3 contains 14 residues. The CDR3 loop reads CASSEWGYQETQYF. DNA for the CDR3: TGTGCCAGCAGTGAATGGGGGTACCAAGAGACCCAGTACTTC.

About this clonotype: A read error may explain this, as a much larger clone is one base away. The CDR3 bases are TGTGCCATCACTAGGGGCTCGGGGACAGGAGGCTACAAGCAGTACTTC. Protein product: CAITRGSGTGGYKQYF. The chain employs TRBV10-3 and TRBJ2-7, with 8 bases that match TRBD1. From germline, CDR1 is ENHRY and CDR2 SYGVKD. CDR3 length equals 16 residues.

This clonotype ranks as medium-sized. The chain is built from TRBV10-3 and TRBJ1-2; D call uncertain. The CDR3 consists of 14 residues. Between the trimmed V and J ends, which lost 0 bases and 4 bases, there was a span of 9 bases. CDR1 is ENHRY, CDR2 SYGVKD, per germline. The chain's CDR3 is CAISESGGIYGYTF. The CDR3 DNA follows: TGTGCCATCAGTGAGTCCGGAGGGATCTATGGCTACACCTTC.

V and J are TRBV27 and TRBJ2-5; D gene ambiguous. From germline, CDR1 is MNHEY and CDR2 SMNVEV (reference sequence). V was trimmed by 2 bases and J by 2 bases, leaving 6 bases between them. This CDR3 has 13 amino acids. The CDR3 loop reads CASSLTVQETQYF. CDR3 in DNA: TGTGCCAGCAGTTTAACAGTTCAAGAGACCCAGTACTTC.

This clonotype was seen a single time. V usage is TRBV5-6 and J usage is TRBJ2-2; 7 bases agree with TRBD1. With 1 base clipped from V and 4 bases from J, the junction kept 7 bases outside the gene matches. This CDR3 comprises 16 residues. Germline CDR1 and CDR2: SGHDT and YYEEEE. The CDR3: CASSLSTGRPTGELFF. The CDR3 coding sequence is TGTGCCAGCAGCTTGTCGACAGGGCGGCCCACCGGGGAGCTGTTTTTT.

This clonotype was picked up many times. The V call is TRBV27, the J call TRBJ2-2; D remains unclear. This CDR3 has 11 residues. The V gene's germline CDR1 is MNHEY and CDR2 SMNVEV (reference sequence). Trimming stripped 0 bases from V and 7 bases from J, with 0 bases between. The CDR3 spells CASSLSGELFF. The CDR3 DNA sequence: TGTGCCAGCAGTTTATCCGGGGAGCTGTTTTTT.

The chain couples TRBV12-3 or TRBV12-4 to TRBJ2-7, with 10 bases identical to TRBD2. This CDR3 is built from 14 residues. V shed 6 bases and J 4 bases; nucleotides not matched to a gene: 6. CDR3 amino acids: CASSPSGSGYEQYF. DNA for the CDR3: TGTGCCAGCAGCCCTAGCGGGAGTGGTTACGAGCAGTACTTC.

Details on this clonotype: A single base is all that separates this from a far larger clone, so a read error is likely. This rearrangement joins TRBV28 to TRBJ2-7, with 10 positions matching TRBD1. This CDR3 has 14 amino acids. Germline CDR1 reads MDHEN; CDR2 reads SYDVKM. The V and J ends lost 4 bases and 7 bases, in that order; junction bases with no gene match: 7. CDR3 residues: CASSWGQGHNEQYF. CDR3 nucleotides: TGTGCCAGCAGTTGGGGACAGGGGCACAATGAGCAGTACTTC.

The chain combines TRBV2 with TRBJ1-4; no reliable D call. There are 13 residues in the CDR3. Trimming pared 7 bases from V and 7 bases from J, leaving 13 bases between. Germline CDR1 is SNHLY and CDR2 is FYNNEI. The CDR3 is CASNRDGGEKLFF. The CDR3 DNA sequence: TGTGCCAGCAACCGGGATGGAGGTGAAAAACTGTTTTTT.

With respect to this clonotype: With a far larger clone one base away, a read error is the likely cause. Written as DNA, the CDR3 is TGTGCCGCCAGCAGAGTCGCCGGGGAGCTGTTTTTT. This encodes CAASRVAGELFF. V and J are TRBV13 and TRBJ2-2; D is undetermined. The CDR3 has 12 residues. Germline lookup yields CDR1 PRHDT and CDR2 FYEKMQ (reference sequence). The V end was cut by 11 bases, the J end by 6 bases, with 13 bases between.

The V call is TRBV9, the J call TRBJ2-5; TRBD2 is a possible D gene (5 bases). Trimming took 4 bases from V and 4 from J, leaving 14 bases between them. The length of the CDR3 is 14 residues. The germline V gene encodes CDR1 SGDLS and CDR2 YYNGEE. CDR3 residues: CASSPEGSRETQYF. DNA for the CDR3: TGTGCCAGCAGCCCAGAGGGTAGTAGAGAGACCCAGTACTTC.

At least ten counts were recorded for this clonotype. This clone may be a read error of a much larger clone one base away. The chain is built from TRBV29-1 and TRBJ2-7; D unclear. Germline assignment: CDR1 SQVTM and CDR2 ANQGSEA. CDR3 length: 10 residues. CDR3 protein: CSAMGPEQCF. The CDR3 nucleotides read TGCAGCGCTATGGGCCCCGAGCAGTGCTTC.

CDR3 amino acids: CASSLTDRGRFQETQYF. In nucleotides, the CDR3 is TGTGCCAGCAGCTTAACGGACAGGGGGCGCTTCCAAGAGACCCAGTACTTC. The V and J genes are TRBV7-8 and TRBJ2-5; 11 bases align to TRBD1. J was trimmed by 1 base and V by 2 bases; bases with no gene match: 6. The CDR3 totals 17 residues. Germline CDR1 is SGHVS and CDR2 is FQNEAQ.

As for this clonotype: This likely stems from a read error, as it lies one base from a far larger clone. The chain combines TRBV5-4 with TRBJ2-1, with a possible D match to TRBD2 (5 bases). Between the trimmed V and J ends, which lost 0 bases and 13 bases, there was a span of 17 bases. In germline, CDR1 is SGHNT, CDR2 YYREEE (reference sequence). CDR3 length equals 14 residues. CDR3 amino acids: CASSLAGLEETQFF. CDR3 sequence (DNA): TGTGCCAGCAGCTTGGCAGGACTGGAAGAGACCCAGTTCTTC.

The V and J genes are TRBV3-1 and TRBJ2-7; D is possibly TRBD1 or TRBD2 (5 bases each). V lost 5 bases, J lost 6 bases, and 14 bases lay in between. CDR3 length equals 13 residues. CDR1 is LGHDT and CDR2 is YNNKEL in the germline V gene (reference sequence). Here the CDR3 reads CASSSGPPGEQYF. DNA for the CDR3: TGTGCCAGCAGCTCGGGACCTCCCGGCGAGCAGTACTTC.

The chain links TRBV5-4 to TRBJ2-1, with TRBD2 matching 9 bases. The CDR3 is 15 residues long. V trimming: 0 bases; J trimming: 5 bases; junction bases outside the gene matches: 3. Germline V gene sequence: CDR1 SGHNT, CDR2 YYREEE (reference sequence). Here the CDR3 reads CASSLGLAVDNEQFF. The CDR3 DNA sequence: TGTGCCAGCAGCTTGGGACTAGCGGTTGACAATGAGCAGTTCTTC.

The table lists this clonotype with many counts. The V gene is TRBV5-4, the J gene TRBJ2-1; 8 positions match TRBD2. Germline V gives CDR1 SGHNT, CDR2 YYREEE (reference sequence). This CDR3 comprises 13 residues. J was trimmed by 14 bases and V by 0 bases; bases with no gene match: 7. Here the CDR3 DNA reads TGTGCCAGCAGCTTGGCGGGGGGGGCCCAAAAGTTCTTC. Its translation is CASSLAGGAQKFF. Full variable domain (missing parts from reference TRBV5-4 and TRBJ2-1): ETGVTQSPTHLIKTRGQQVTLRCSSQSGHNTVSWYQQALGQGPQFIFQYYREEENGRGNFPPRFSGLQFPNYSSELNVNALELDDSALYLCASSLAGGAQKFFGPGTRLTVL.

By sample fraction, this clonotype is medium-sized. The chain carries TRBV10-3 and TRBJ2-1; D not resolved. The CDR3 consists of 13 residues. Germline V gives CDR1 ENHRY, CDR2 SYGVKD. Trimming took off 10 bases at V and 2 bases at J, with 12 bases between the two ends. The chain's CDR3 is CATAGGTYNEQFF. The CDR3 DNA reads as TGTGCCACCGCCGGCGGTACCTACAATGAGCAGTTCTTC.

The chain carries TRBV18 and TRBJ1-4, with D unclear. Trimming shortened V by 3 bases and J by 4 bases, and 12 bases separated the two germline ends. CDR3 length equals 15 residues. CDR1 and CDR2 from the germline V gene are KGHSH and LQKENI. In DNA, the CDR3 is TGTGCCAGCTCACCTCTGGCAGCCTTTAATGAAAAACTGTTTTTT. Translating gives CASSPLAAFNEKLFF.

The gene calls are TRBV12-2 and TRBJ2-7; the table's D gene call, TRBD2, was not cross checked with the DNA. TRBV12-2 is reported as a pseudogene. There are 14 residues in the CDR3. In DNA form, the CDR3 reads TGTGCAAGTCGCACTTTGACTAGCGGCTACGAGCAGTACTTC. Amino acids: CASRTLTSGYEQYF.